This T cell receptor (beta chain) was captured in a study of blood T cell repertoires in COVID-19. About the research overall: Donors in the United States, Italy and Spain gave samples during acute or convalescent COVID-19. T cells, B-cell-depleted T cells, or PBMCs provided the cDNA or gDNA that served as material.

In the original processing: Amplification of reference gene primers was used by the study to estimate nucleated cell counts. TCRdb's copy holds only in-frame clones and misses some; the assay was immunoSEQ multiplex PCR. V and J calls and clone size come straight from that table; D and trimming were deduced from the DNA. Of approximately 72,000 clones in the sample, around nine tenths were seen once. This TCR was sampled from a woman in her fifties or sixties with acute or convalescent COVID-19. Sample: peripheral blood.

CDR3 DNA: TGTGCCAGCAGCCCCGCGGCGGGGTATGGCTACACCTTC. Encoded protein: CASSPAAGYGYTF. This chain links TRBV11-2 with TRBJ1-2; D ambiguous. The CDR3 sequence is 13 residues long. Trimming removed 5 bases at V and 5 bases at J, with 12 bases between. In germline, CDR1 is SGHAT, CDR2 FQNNGV.